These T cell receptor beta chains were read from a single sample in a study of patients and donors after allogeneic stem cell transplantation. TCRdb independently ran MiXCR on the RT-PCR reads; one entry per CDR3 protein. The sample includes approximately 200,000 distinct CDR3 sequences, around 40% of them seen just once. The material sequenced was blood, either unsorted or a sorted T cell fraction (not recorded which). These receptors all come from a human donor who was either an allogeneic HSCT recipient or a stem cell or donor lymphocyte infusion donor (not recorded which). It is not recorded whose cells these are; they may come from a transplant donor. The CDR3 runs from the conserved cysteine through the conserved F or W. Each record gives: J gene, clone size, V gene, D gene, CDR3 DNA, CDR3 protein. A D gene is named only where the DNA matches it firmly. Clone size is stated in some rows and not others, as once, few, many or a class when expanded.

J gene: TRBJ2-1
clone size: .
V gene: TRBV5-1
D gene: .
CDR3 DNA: TGCGCCAGCAGCTTGGACAGCCTTTCCAATGAGCAGTTCTTC
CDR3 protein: CASSLDSLSNEQFF

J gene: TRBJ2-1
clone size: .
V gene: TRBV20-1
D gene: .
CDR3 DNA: TGCAGTGCTAGTCCTAATACAGGGAGATGGGATGAGCAGTTCTTC
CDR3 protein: CSASPNTGRWDEQFF

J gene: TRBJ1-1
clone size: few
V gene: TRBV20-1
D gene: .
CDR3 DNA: TGCAGTGCTGAGACCTGGGAGCGCACTGAAGCTTTCTTT
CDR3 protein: CSAETWERTEAFF

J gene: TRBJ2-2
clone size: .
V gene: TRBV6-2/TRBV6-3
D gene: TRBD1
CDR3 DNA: TGTGCCAGCAGTTACTCGGACAGGGGCCGCGGGGAGCTGTTTTTT
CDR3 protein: CASSYSDRGRGELFF

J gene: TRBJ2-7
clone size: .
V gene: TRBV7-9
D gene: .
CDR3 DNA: TGTGCCAGTTGCCCTCCGGGGGCCCCCGCCTCCTACGAGCAGTACTTC
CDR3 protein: CASCPPGAPASYEQYF

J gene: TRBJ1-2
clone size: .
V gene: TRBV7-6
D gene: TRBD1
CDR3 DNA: TGTGCCAGCAGCCTCGGGACAGGGGGCGACTATGGCTACACCTTC
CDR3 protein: CASSLGTGGDYGYTF

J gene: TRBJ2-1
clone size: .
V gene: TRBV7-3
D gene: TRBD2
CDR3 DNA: TGTGCCAGCAGCGCTACTAGCGGGGGGTCCTACAATGAGCAGTTCTTC
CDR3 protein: CASSATSGGSYNEQFF

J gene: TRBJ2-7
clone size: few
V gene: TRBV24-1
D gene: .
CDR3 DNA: TGTGCCACCAGTGACCACAGGGTTAGCGACGAGCAGTACTTC
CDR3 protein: CATSDHRVSDEQYF

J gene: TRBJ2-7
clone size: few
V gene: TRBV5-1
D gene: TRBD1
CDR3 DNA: TGCGCCAGCAGCTTACGACAGGGTTCCTACGAGCAGTACTTC
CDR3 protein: CASSLRQGSYEQYF

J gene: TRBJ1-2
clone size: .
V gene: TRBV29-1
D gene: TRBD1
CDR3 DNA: TGCAGCGTTCTGGGACAGGCCGCAGACTATGGCTACACCTTC
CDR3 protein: CSVLGQAADYGYTF

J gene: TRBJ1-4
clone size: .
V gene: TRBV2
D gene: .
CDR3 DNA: TGTGCCAGCAGCTCTAACCGGGAGGGAAAACTGTTTTTT
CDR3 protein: CASSSNREGKLFF

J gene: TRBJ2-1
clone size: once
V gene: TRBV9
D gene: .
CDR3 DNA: TGTGCCAGCAGCGTAGATCCCAGGCCTTACAATGAGCAGTTCTTC
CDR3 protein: CASSVDPRPYNEQFF

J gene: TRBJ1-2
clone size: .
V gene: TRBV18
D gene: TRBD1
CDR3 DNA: TGTGCCAGCTCAACAGGGGACTATGGCTACACCTTC
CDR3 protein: CASSTGDYGYTF

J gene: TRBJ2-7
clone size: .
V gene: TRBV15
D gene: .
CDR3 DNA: TGTGCCACCAGCAGAGATCCGTATACGAACGAGCAGTACTTC
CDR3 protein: CATSRDPYTNEQYF

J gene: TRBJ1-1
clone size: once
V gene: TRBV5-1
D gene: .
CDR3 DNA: TGCGCCAGCAGCTTGGTGCCAGGGGCCGGGACTGAAGCTTTCTTT
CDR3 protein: CASSLVPGAGTEAFF

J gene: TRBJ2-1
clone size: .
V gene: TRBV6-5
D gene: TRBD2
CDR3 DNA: TGTGCCAGCAGGCCCACTAGCGGGGTCTCCTACAATGAGCAGTTCTTC
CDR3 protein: CASRPTSGVSYNEQFF

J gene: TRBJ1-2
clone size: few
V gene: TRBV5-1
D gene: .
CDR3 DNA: TGCGCCAGCAGCTCCTACGGACTTACTCTGCGTCTAGGTGGCTACACCTTC
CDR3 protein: CASSSYGLTLRLGGYTF

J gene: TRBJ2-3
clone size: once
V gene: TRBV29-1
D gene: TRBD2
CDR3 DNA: TGCAGCGTTACTCGGGGAGGGACGGGGGCAGATACGCAGTATTTT
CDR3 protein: CSVTRGGTGADTQYF

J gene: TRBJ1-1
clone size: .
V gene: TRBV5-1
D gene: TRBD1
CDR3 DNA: TGCGCCAGCAGCCCAAGGACAGGGGGCGCAGGTGAAGCTTTCTTT
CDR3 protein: CASSPRTGGAGEAFF

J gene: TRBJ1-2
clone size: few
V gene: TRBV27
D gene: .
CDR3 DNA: TGTGCCAGCAGTTTTAACCACCGGGCCGACTATGGCTACACCTTC
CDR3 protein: CASSFNHRADYGYTF

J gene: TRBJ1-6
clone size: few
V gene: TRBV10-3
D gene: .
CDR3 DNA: TGTGCCATCAGTCATGGGAGGGTGTCACCCCTCCACTTT
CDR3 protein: CAISHGRVSPLHF

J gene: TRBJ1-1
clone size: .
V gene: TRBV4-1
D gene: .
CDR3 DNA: TGCGCCAGCAGCCAACGCGGGGGACCTGAAGCTTTCTTT
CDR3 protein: CASSQRGGPEAFF

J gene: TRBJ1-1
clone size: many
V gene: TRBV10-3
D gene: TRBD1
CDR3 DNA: TGTGCCATCAGGACAGGGTACACTGAAGCTTTCTTT
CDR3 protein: CAIRTGYTEAFF

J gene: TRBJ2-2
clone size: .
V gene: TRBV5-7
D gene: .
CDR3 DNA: TGTGCCAGCAGCCACACTTTTTGGAGAACCGGGGAGCTGTTTTTT
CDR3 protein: CASSHTFWRTGELFF

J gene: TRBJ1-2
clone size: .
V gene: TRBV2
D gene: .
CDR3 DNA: TGTGCCAGCAGTGGGTTGGCCCCCGAGGACTATGGCTACACCTTC
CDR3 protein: CASSGLAPEDYGYTF

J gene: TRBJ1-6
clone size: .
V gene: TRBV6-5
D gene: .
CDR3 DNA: TGTGCCAGCAGCCGACAGTCTGGAGTCAAAAATTCACCCCTCCACTTT
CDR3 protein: CASSRQSGVKNSPLHF

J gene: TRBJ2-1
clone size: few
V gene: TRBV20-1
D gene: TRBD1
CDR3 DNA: TGCAGTGCTATAGGACAGGTGGACAATGAGCAGTTCTTC
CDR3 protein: CSAIGQVDNEQFF

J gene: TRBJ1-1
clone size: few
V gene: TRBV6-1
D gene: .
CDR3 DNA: TGTGCCAGCAGTGAGACCAGGGGATGGTACACTGAAGCTTTCTTT
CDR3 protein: CASSETRGWYTEAFF

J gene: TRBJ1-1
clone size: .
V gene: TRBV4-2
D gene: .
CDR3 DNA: TGTGCCAGCAGCCAAGTTGTTACAGATGAAGCTTTCTTT
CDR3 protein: CASSQVVTDEAFF

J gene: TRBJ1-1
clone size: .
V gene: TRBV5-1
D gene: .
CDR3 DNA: TGCGCCAGCAGCTATGGACTTGGGGCTGAAGCTTTCTTT
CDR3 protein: CASSYGLGAEAFF

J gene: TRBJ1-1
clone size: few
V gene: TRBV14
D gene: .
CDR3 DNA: TGTGCCAGCAGCCGACAAATCAGGGCGCGAGCTTTCTTT
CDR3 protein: CASSRQIRARAFF

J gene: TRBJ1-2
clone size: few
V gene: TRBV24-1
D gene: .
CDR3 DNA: TGTGCCACCAGTGAACCGGACAGCTATGGCTACACCTTC
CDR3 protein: CATSEPDSYGYTF

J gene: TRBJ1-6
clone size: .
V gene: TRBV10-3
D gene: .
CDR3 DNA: TGTGCCATCAGTGAGTCGCCCCCAGGCCAGAATTCACCCCTCCACTTT
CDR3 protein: CAISESPPGQNSPLHF

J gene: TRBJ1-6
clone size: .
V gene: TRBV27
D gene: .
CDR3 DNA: TGTGCCAGCTGCAGAGGATTCCCTTTTGGTTCACCCCTCCACTTT
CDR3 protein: CASCRGFPFGSPLHF

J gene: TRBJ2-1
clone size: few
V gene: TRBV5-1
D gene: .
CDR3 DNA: TGCGCCAGCAGCTTGGGGGGTAGCAATGAGCAGTTCTTC
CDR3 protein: CASSLGGSNEQFF

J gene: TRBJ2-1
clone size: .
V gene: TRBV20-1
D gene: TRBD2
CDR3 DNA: TGCAGTGGAAGAGGACTAGCGGGGGGGAGCTCCTACAATGAGCAGTTCTTC
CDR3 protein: CSGRGLAGGSSYNEQFF

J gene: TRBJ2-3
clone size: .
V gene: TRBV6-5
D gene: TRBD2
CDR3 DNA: TGTGCCAGCAGTTATAGGTCGGGGGGGCATGGATCGGCTAGCACAGATACGCAGTATTTT
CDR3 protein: CASSYRSGGHGSASTDTQYF

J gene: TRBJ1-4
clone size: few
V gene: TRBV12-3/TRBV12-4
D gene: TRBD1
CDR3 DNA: TGTGCCAGCAGTTTAGCGCTGCAGGGGGCTGTTCGTGAAAAACTGTTTTTT
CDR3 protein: CASSLALQGAVREKLFF

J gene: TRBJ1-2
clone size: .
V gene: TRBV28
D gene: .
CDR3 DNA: TGTGCCAGCACCCGGGGCAGGACTAACTATGGCTACACCTTC
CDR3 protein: CASTRGRTNYGYTF

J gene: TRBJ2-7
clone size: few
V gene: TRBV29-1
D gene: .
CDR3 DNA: TGCAGCGTTGTTAAGGGGTGGGAGCAGTACTTC
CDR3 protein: CSVVKGWEQYF